This T cell receptor beta chain was sequenced during a study of blood T cells in healthy people across ages. A sample-barcoded 5' primer and a J-beta primer mix were used in a second PCR of roughly 6 to 11 cycles. Via MiXCR, TCRdb re-called the 5' RACE reads, giving one row per CDR3 protein. The sample has roughly 1,300,000 distinct CDR3 sequences, around 55% seen once. Concerning this clonotype itself: Its antigen remains unidentified.

V was pared by 4 bases and J by 1 base, with 13 bases between. The CDR3 contains 14 residues. Germline CDR1 is DFQATT and CDR2 is SNEGSKA (reference sequence). General study findings and limits: Older age went with lower TCR beta diversity per million T cells, in a roughly linear way.

The donors, all healthy, were Caucasians living in Russia, aged 6 to 90. Every donor provided approximately 10 milliliters of peripheral blood. The receptor's source is a man between 18 and 35 years old in good health. The J gene is TRBJ2-5, the V gene TRBV20-1; D unresolved. The sequenced material came from blood. The CDR3 DNA is TGCAGTGCTACCTATACGTGGGGCCAAGAGACCCAGTACTTC. This gives the protein CSATYTWGQETQYF.